The 8 T cell receptor beta chains below all came from one sample that was sequenced in a study of blood T cell repertoires in COVID-19 (TCRdb year 2020). The library was built by means of the immunoSEQ multiplex PCR assay. In TCRdb, the immuneACCESS table is reduced to in-frame sequences with V and J assigned. These tables do not hold every clone; where another copy was compared, an unresolved V gene accounts for under half, and the others remain unexplained. In this sample the table shows tens of thousands of clones, 85% of which occur a single time. Together, the top ten hold under 9.5% of the sample. The specimen was peripheral blood. The receptors shown here come from a man older than 75 with active COVID-19.

The chain recombines TRBV7-3 with TRBJ1-1; the match to TRBD1 covers 8 bases. CDR1 and CDR2 from the germline V gene are SGHTA and FQGTGA. The CDR3 has 15 amino acids. With V trimmed by 2 bases and J by 4 bases, 6 bases remained unmatched. CDR3 nucleotides: TGTGCCAGCAGCTTAGAGGCAGGGGGCTTCACTGAAGCTTTCTTT. Its protein product is CASSLEAGGFTEAFF.

V is TRBV19 and J is TRBJ2-1; the D gene is possibly TRBD1 (6 bases). CDR1 is LNHDA, CDR2 SQIVND, per germline (reference sequence). CDR3 size: 16 residues. Trimming took off 2 bases at V and 0 bases at J, with 11 bases between the two ends. CDR3 sequence: CASSIRKGVSYNEQFF. CDR3 coding DNA: TGTGCCAGTAGTATAAGAAAGGGGGTCTCCTACAATGAGCAGTTCTTC.

This clone was recorded a few times. The CDR3 DNA reads as TGTGCCAGCAGTAGAGGGCGTTCGCTCGGTCAGGGGGCCTACGAGCAGTACTTC. It is translated as CASSRGRSLGQGAYEQYF. The J gene is TRBJ2-7, the V gene TRBV2, with 7 bases fitting TRBD1. Unmatched junction bases numbered 18, after V lost 5 bases and J lost 2 bases. The CDR3 loop spans 18 amino acids. Germline CDR1 and CDR2: SNHLY and FYNNEI.

The count of this clone is one. The chain carries TRBV19 and TRBJ2-3; possible D gene TRBD2, 6 bases. The length of the CDR3 is 14 residues. V lost 4 bases, J lost 3 bases, and 11 bases lay in between. From germline, CDR1 is LNHDA and CDR2 SQIVND (reference sequence). In nucleotides, the CDR3 is TGTGCCAGTAGTAAGAACGGAGGGACAGATACGCAGTATTTT. Translation: CASSKNGGTDTQYF. The full variable domain, its missing parts supplied by reference TRBV19 and TRBJ2-3, is DGGITQSPKYLFRKEGQNVTLSCEQNLNHDAMYWYRQDPGQGLRLIYYSQIVNDFQKGDIAEGYSVSREKKESFPLTVTSAQKNPTAFYLCASSKNGGTDTQYFGPGTRLTVL.

V usage is TRBV5-4 and J usage is TRBJ1-3; TRBD1 matches at 7 bases. CDR3 length: 17 amino acids. V trimming: 4 bases; J trimming: 2 bases; junction bases outside the gene matches: 12. Germline CDR1 SGHNT, CDR2 YYREEE (reference sequence). In DNA, the CDR3 is TGTGCCAGCAGCCAATCAGACAGGGACTGGACTGGAAACACCATATATTTT. Amino acid sequence: CASSQSDRDWTGNTIYF.

V gene TRBV5-5 combines with J gene TRBJ2-3; 11 bases are a match to TRBD1. Germline CDR1 SGHKS, CDR2 YYEKEE (reference sequence). This CDR3 is 14 amino acids long. The J segment lost 4 bases and the V segment lost 3 bases, leaving 1 base of the junction unmatched. The DNA of the CDR3 is TGTGCCAGCAGCTCGGGACAGGGGGCAGATACGCAGTATTTT. Translated, it gives CASSSGQGADTQYF.

This rearrangement joins TRBV2 to TRBJ1-2; D might be TRBD1 (5 bases). V gave up 5 bases and J gave up 5 bases, with 12 bases separating them. Germline CDR1 is SNHLY and CDR2 is FYNNEI. CDR3 size: 13 residues. The CDR3 DNA reads TGTGCCAGCAGTCTAGGGGTGGGGTATGGCTACACCTTC. Translated: CASSLGVGYGYTF.

The CDR3 sequence: CASLTGQGPGKDSYEQYF. CDR3 coding DNA: TGTGCCAGCCTAACTGGACAGGGGCCGGGGAAAGACTCCTACGAGCAGTACTTC. The chain is built from TRBV28 and TRBJ2-7, with 9 bases matching TRBD1. The CDR3 length is 18 residues. Germline V gene sequence: CDR1 MDHEN, CDR2 SYDVKM. Trimming took 8 bases from V and 0 from J; bases not matched to a gene: 17.